The 2 T cell receptor beta chains listed next were all sequenced from one sample in a study of siplizumab effects on memory and regulatory T cells. TCRdb keeps only in-frame clones here, not all; method: immunoSEQ multiplex PCR. The sample yields fewer than 100,000 clones, 95% seen once. Sequenced material: CD8+ T cells sorted from blood. These receptors originate from a human donor in good health.

V usage is TRBV7-9 and J usage is TRBJ1-4, with 12 bases matching TRBD1. The V segment lost 4 bases and the J segment 3 bases; nucleotides outside the gene matches: 9. Germline loops: CDR1 SEHNR, CDR2 FQNEAQ (reference sequence). This CDR3 spans 18 amino acids. The CDR3 loop reads CASSWGTGGVGPNEKLFF. CDR3 coding DNA: TGTGCCAGCAGCTGGGGGACAGGGGGCGTTGGACCTAATGAAAAACTGTTTTTT.

This chain connects TRBV9 to TRBJ1-2; TRBD1 aligns across 7 bases. V trimming: 3 bases; J trimming: 2 bases; junction bases outside the gene matches: 7. The germline V gene encodes CDR1 SGDLS and CDR2 YYNGEE. This CDR3 contains 15 residues. CDR3 DNA: TGTGCCAGCAGCGGGGGAGGGGGCCTCAACTATGGCTACACCTTC. Protein: CASSGGGGLNYGYTF. The full variable domain, completed using reference TRBV9 and TRBJ1-2, is DSGVTQTPKHLITATGQRVTLRCSPRSGDLSVYWYQQSLDQGLQFLIQYYNGEERAKGNILERFSAQQFPDLHSELNLSSLELGDSALYFCASSGGGGLNYGYTFGSGTRLTVV.